Only a few counts were recorded for the clone carrying this T cell receptor (beta chain). Its specificity is not known. The germline V and J ends were trimmed by 6 bases and 1 base, with 10 bases remaining between them. The germline CDR1 and CDR2 sequences are SNHLY and FYNNEI. The CDR3 consists of 14 residues. This record belongs to a study of tumor-infiltrating lymphocytes in primary liver carcinoma. Unsorted whole blood yielded blood RNA, and germline DNA was extracted as well. Enrolled patients were chronically infected with HBV and treatment-naive. Production of TCR beta cDNA used approximately 0.45 ug total RNA together with a constant-region primer. Modified slightly, ARM-PCR produced TCR beta libraries over three nested multiplex PCR rounds. Rounds one and two of PCR, each of around 9 cycles, were primed with TRBV1-TRBV30 forward primers and a C-beta reverse primer. In TCRdb, the multiplex PCR reads were re-called with MiXCR into one record per CDR3 protein. The sample has about 180,000 distinct CDR3 sequences, 50% to 75% seen once.

Study observations and caveats: With p = 0.039, the top-250-clone fraction in tumors significantly exceeded that in blood.

This receptor was taken from a middle-aged man with primary liver carcinoma and hepatitis B virus infection. V is TRBV2 and J is TRBJ1-5, with D unclear. Sequenced input: peripheral blood. The CDR3 loop is CASRPVESNQPQHF. In DNA form, the CDR3 reads TGTGCCAGCAGGCCCGTCGAGAGCAATCAGCCCCAGCATTTT.